Following are 32 T cell receptor beta chains from one sample sequenced in a study of naive and memory T cell subsets. Study-level points and caveats: Naive repertoires, especially CD8, held a few larger clonotypes, possibly memory cells re-expressing CD45RA.

An equimolar mix of two oligonucleotides served as the beta constant-region primer for TRBC1 and TRBC2. Nested alpha and beta constant-region primers with the SP2 primer drove four PCR rounds on ligated cDNA. TCRdb redid the calling of the UMI-ligation and nested PCR reads with MiXCR, one entry per CDR3 protein. The sample gives some 82,000 distinct CDR3 sequences, approximately 11% of which show up once; roughly 0.13% is in the top ten. Antigens of these TCRs are unknown. Sequencing was carried out using naive CD4+ T cells from blood. The receptors originated from a human donor in good health.

This clonotype was counted a few times. The rearrangement uses TRBV5-6 and TRBJ2-5; the D call may be TRBD1 or TRBD2 (5 bases each). CDR1 SGHDT and CDR2 YYEEEE come from the germline V gene. Between the trimmed V and J ends, which lost 6 bases and 7 bases, there was a span of 19 bases. CDR3 length equals 14 residues. The CDR3 sequence is CASTRDHMVGTQYF. CDR3 sequence (DNA): TGTGCCAGCACCCGGGACCATATGGTCGGGACCCAGTACTTC.

This clonotype has just a few counts. A much larger clone differs from this one at a single base, so this may be a read error. This sequence joins TRBV20-1 and TRBJ2-7, with TRBD2 as a possible D gene (6 bases). Germline V CDR1 and CDR2: DFQATT, SNEGSKA (reference sequence). Trimming pared 6 bases from V and 4 bases from J, leaving 13 bases between. The CDR3 totals 12 residues. Written as DNA, the CDR3 is TGCAGTGCCAACGGGAGTCTTTACGAGCAGTACTTC. Translation gives CSANGSLYEQYF.

This clonotype was found a few times. The chain carries TRBV13 and TRBJ1-4, with TRBD1 matching 8 bases. V was pared by 3 bases and J by 11 bases, with 11 bases of the junction left unmatched. The CDR3 covers 15 residues. Germline CDR1 and CDR2: PRHDT and FYEKMQ (reference sequence). CDR3 in DNA: TGTGCCAGCAGCTTTCGTCCCGGGACAGGTCCTAAACTGTTTTTT. It specifies CASSFRPGTGPKLFF.

There are a few counts of this clonotype. The chain combines TRBV24-1 with TRBJ2-5, with D perhaps matching TRBD1 or TRBD2 (6 bases each). Per germline, CDR1 KGHDR and CDR2 SFDVKD. Trimming removed 6 bases at V and 5 bases at J, with 15 bases between. The CDR3 has 14 residues. The CDR3 sequence: CATSQPGARETQYF. The CDR3 DNA is TGTGCCACCAGTCAACCGGGGGCGCGGGAGACCCAGTACTTC.

This clonotype came up many times. The chain carries TRBV28 and TRBJ2-6; 9 nucleotides agree with TRBD1. CDR1 is MDHEN, CDR2 SYDVKM, per germline. The V and J ends lost 6 bases and 2 bases, in that order; junction bases with no gene match: 5. The CDR3 consists of 16 residues. The DNA for the CDR3 is TGTGCCAGCAGGAAGGGACAGGGTACTGGGGCCAACGTCCTGACTTTC. It codes for CASRKGQGTGANVLTF. Based on the CDR3 plus reference TRBV28 and TRBJ2-6, the full variable domain is DVKVTQSSRYLVKRTGEKVFLECVQDMDHENMFWYRQDPGLGLRLIYFSYDVKMKEKGDIPEGYSVSREKKERFSLILESASTNQTSMYLCASRKGQGTGANVLTFGAGSRLTVL.

The chain has TRBV12-3 or TRBV12-4 and TRBJ1-2; no clear D gene. Deletions cut 5 bases from V and 4 bases from J, with 8 bases between. The CDR3 is made up of 12 amino acids. CDR3 in DNA: TGTGCCAGCAGTAACCGGTTCTATGGCTACACCTTC. Amino acid sequence: CASSNRFYGYTF.

In this sample, this clonotype turned up a few times. The rearrangement links TRBV7-3 to TRBJ2-1; D is unresolved. V lost 2 bases to trimming and J lost 8 bases, with 10 bases between them. Germline CDR1 reads SGHTA; CDR2 reads FQGTGA. There are 13 residues in the CDR3. CDR3 in DNA: TGTGCCAGCAGCTTAGGTTTGGGATATGAGCAGTTCTTC. Protein sequence: CASSLGLGYEQFF.

This clonotype was counted a few times. The J gene is TRBJ2-7, the V gene TRBV9; D uncertain. CDR3 length: 15 residues. Germline values: CDR1 SGDLS, CDR2 YYNGEE. V lost 0 bases, J lost 0 bases, and 10 bases lay in between. As DNA, the CDR3 is TGTGCCAGCAGCGTAGATAGCACCCGCTCCTACGAGCAGTACTTC. This translates into CASSVDSTRSYEQYF. Drawing the rest from reference TRBV9 and TRBJ2-7, the complete variable domain is DSGVTQTPKHLITATGQRVTLRCSPRSGDLSVYWYQQSLDQGLQFLIQYYNGEERAKGNILERFSAQQFPDLHSELNLSSLELGDSALYFCASSVDSTRSYEQYFGPGTRLTVT.

This chain connects TRBV6-2 or TRBV6-3 to TRBJ1-1; tentatively, D is TRBD1 (5 bases). Germline V gene data show CDR1 as MNHEY and CDR2 as SVGEGT. This CDR3 is 11 amino acids long. The V gene lost 6 bases and the J gene lost 8 bases, with 10 bases spanning the gap. CDR3 loop: CASRSREEAFF. Written as DNA, the CDR3 is TGTGCCAGCAGGTCCAGGGAAGAAGCTTTCTTT.

This clonotype showed up many times. This CDR3 reads CASSLGMGQDYEQYF. The DNA for the CDR3 is TGTGCCAGCAGCTTAGGAATGGGACAGGATTACGAGCAGTACTTC. V is TRBV7-7 and J is TRBJ2-7, with 8 positions matching TRBD1. CDR3 length equals 15 residues. CDR1 is SSHAT and CDR2 is FNYEAQ in the germline V gene (reference sequence). V lost 1 base and J lost 4; bases outside the gene matches: 6.

CDR3 residues: CALEGSNTQYF. CDR3 DNA sequence: TGTGCCCTAGAAGGGTCAAATACGCAGTATTTT. The chain carries TRBV28 and TRBJ2-3; D is undetermined. The CDR3 extends over 11 amino acids. V shed 11 bases and J shed 7 bases, with 13 bases lying between them. The germline gives CDR1 MDHEN, CDR2 SYDVKM.

The rearrangement joins TRBV20-1 to TRBJ1-5, with D unclear. The germline CDR1 and CDR2 sequences are DFQATT and SNEGSKA (reference sequence). This CDR3 comprises 15 residues. The ends were cut back, 6 bases at V and 3 bases at J, with 18 bases in the middle. The CDR3 sequence is CSARRPKADNQPQHF. CDR3 in DNA: TGCAGTGCCCGGCGACCCAAGGCGGACAATCAGCCCCAGCATTTT.

This clonotype was seen ten or more times. This chain uses TRBV10-3 with TRBJ2-1; 7 positions agree with TRBD2. The V gene end was trimmed by 2 bases and the J gene end by 6 bases; junction bases not matched to a gene: 10. Germline V gene lookup returns CDR1 ENHRY and CDR2 SYGVKD. The length of the CDR3 is 16 residues. CDR3: CAISEGGRRWSNEQFF. The CDR3 nucleotides are TGTGCCATCAGTGAGGGCGGGAGAAGATGGTCCAATGAGCAGTTCTTC.

This clonotype showed up just a few times. The rearrangement uses TRBV28 and TRBJ2-1, with 10 bases matching TRBD1. V shed 6 bases and J 3 bases; nucleotides not matched to a gene: 5. The CDR3 has 15 residues. CDR1 and CDR2 from the germline V gene are MDHEN and SYDVKM. CDR3 loop: CASRDRGVIYNEQFF. The CDR3 DNA reads TGTGCCAGCAGGGACAGGGGGGTGATCTACAATGAGCAGTTCTTC. Using reference TRBV28 and TRBJ2-1 for the parts outside the CDR3, the full variable domain is DVKVTQSSRYLVKRTGEKVFLECVQDMDHENMFWYRQDPGLGLRLIYFSYDVKMKEKGDIPEGYSVSREKKERFSLILESASTNQTSMYLCASRDRGVIYNEQFFGPGTRLTVL.

This clonotype was counted a few times. The CDR3 sequence: CASSSPGDEQFF. The DNA of the CDR3 is TGTGCCAGCAGTTCCCCCGGAGATGAGCAGTTCTTC. The V and J genes are TRBV6-5 and TRBJ2-1; the D is unclear. The CDR3 covers 12 residues. The germline V gene has CDR1 MNHEY and CDR2 SVGAGI. With 4 bases removed from V and 8 bases from J, the gap between germline ends came to 9 bases.

This chain connects TRBV5-6 to TRBJ1-3, with a possible D match to TRBD1 (5 bases). CDR1 is SGHDT, CDR2 YYEEEE, per germline. CDR3 size: 16 residues. Trimming pared 1 base from V and 0 bases from J, leaving 11 bases between. The CDR3 nucleotides are TGTGCCAGCAGCTTGTACGGGGGAAACTCTGGAAACACCATATATTTT. The encoded protein is CASSLYGGNSGNTIYF.

In this sample, this clonotype turned up many times. This chain joins TRBV6-2 or TRBV6-3 and TRBJ2-6; possible D gene TRBD1, 5 bases. Germline V gene data show CDR1 as MNHEY and CDR2 as SVGEGT. Trimming left V 5 bases short and J 2 bases short, with 13 bases between. The CDR3 has 16 amino acids. The CDR3 DNA reads TGTGCCAGCAGTCCCCTCAAGGGGACTGGGGCCAACGTCCTGACTTTC. Encoded protein: CASSPLKGTGANVLTF.

This clonotype was counted at least ten times. The chain links TRBV5-6 to TRBJ2-5; D gene ambiguous. V lost 3 bases, J lost 5 bases, and 14 bases lay in between. This CDR3 contains 14 residues. Germline CDR1 SGHDT, CDR2 YYEEEE. The CDR3 reads CASSSSRKVETQYF. As DNA, the CDR3 is TGTGCCAGCAGCTCATCTCGAAAGGTGGAGACCCAGTACTTC.

This clonotype has only a few counts. The V and J genes are TRBV4-3 and TRBJ2-3; 10 nucleotides align to TRBD2. Looked up from germline, CDR1 is LGHNA and CDR2 is YSLEER. There are 17 residues in the CDR3. The J segment lost 4 bases and the V segment lost 0 bases, leaving 7 bases of the junction unmatched. CDR3 sequence (DNA): TGCGCCAGCAGCCAAGATTGGTCTAGCGGGAGTGCAGATACGCAGTATTTT. Translated, it gives CASSQDWSSGSADTQYF.

In this sample, this clonotype turned up a few times. The chain combines TRBV20-1 with TRBJ1-5; D gene ambiguous. CDR3 size: 16 residues. Trimming stripped 0 bases from V and 0 bases from J, with 12 bases between. The germline gives CDR1 DFQATT, CDR2 SNEGSKA (reference sequence). The CDR3 sequence is CSARDSGRYSNQPQHF. Here the CDR3 DNA reads TGCAGTGCTAGAGATAGCGGACGCTATAGCAATCAGCCCCAGCATTTT.

This chain joins TRBV20-1 and TRBJ1-2; D remains unclear. The germline V gene encodes CDR1 DFQATT and CDR2 SNEGSKA (reference sequence). The CDR3 consists of 11 residues. In DNA form, the CDR3 reads TGCATGGCCGGGCCCTCGTATGGCTACACCTTC. Its translation: CMAGPSYGYTF.

This clonotype has a count of ten or more. The chain uses TRBV11-2 and TRBJ2-7; TRBD2 matches 8 bases. Germline V gene lookup returns CDR1 SGHAT and CDR2 FQNNGV. The V and J ends lost 2 bases and 7 bases, in that order; junction bases with no gene match: 10. CDR3 size: 15 residues. The chain's CDR3 is CASSLSPSGSSEQYF. The CDR3 bases are TGTGCCAGCAGCTTAAGCCCCAGCGGGAGTTCGGAGCAGTACTTC.

At least ten counts were recorded for this clonotype. The V and J genes are TRBV20-1 and TRBJ2-7, with D perhaps TRBD2 (6 bases). Trimming cost V 5 bases and J 2 bases, with 16 bases left between them. This CDR3 spans 14 amino acids. Germline CDR1 and CDR2: DFQATT and SNEGSKA (reference sequence). CDR3 sequence reads: CSAFLGLNTYEQYF. CDR3 DNA: TGCAGTGCTTTCCTCGGACTAAATACCTACGAGCAGTACTTC.

There are many counts of this clonotype. The chain combines TRBV4-1 with TRBJ2-1; 10 bases are shared with TRBD2. Per the germline V gene, CDR1 is MGHRA and CDR2 is YSYEKL. The CDR3 contains 15 residues. V lost 2 bases, J lost 8 bases, and 6 bases stayed unmatched. The CDR3 here is CASSQQTSGFYEQFF. The CDR3 DNA reads TGCGCCAGCAGCCAACAGACTAGCGGGTTTTATGAGCAGTTCTTC.

The V call is TRBV25-1, the J call TRBJ2-1; 8 positions match TRBD2. CDR1 and CDR2 from the germline V gene are MGHDK and SYGVNS. The V segment lost 5 bases and the J segment 8 bases; nucleotides outside the gene matches: 11. The CDR3 runs to 15 residues. CDR3 loop: CASSPSGTGGDEQFF. CDR3 DNA: TGTGCCAGCAGTCCCTCGGGGACCGGGGGGGATGAGCAGTTCTTC.

Here the CDR3 reads CATSAGPRASGKIYEQYF. CDR3 DNA sequence: TGTGCCACCAGTGCGGGCCCGAGGGCTAGCGGGAAGATCTACGAGCAGTACTTC. The chain combines TRBV24-1 with TRBJ2-7; 9 nucleotides match TRBD2. The length of the CDR3 is 18 residues. V lost 5 bases to trimming and J lost 3 bases; unmatched junction nucleotides: 16. CDR1 is KGHDR, CDR2 SFDVKD, per germline.

This clonotype was recorded many times. This chain joins TRBV7-2 and TRBJ2-7; 10 bases agree with TRBD2. Germline V gene lookup returns CDR1 SGHTA and CDR2 FQGNSA. CDR3 size: 18 residues. The junction had 10 bases not matched to a gene; V was cut back by 2 bases and J by 0 bases. CDR3 nucleotides: TGTGCCAGCAGCTTACTCCCTCATGGACTAGCGGTCTCCTACGAGCAGTACTTC. As protein: CASSLLPHGLAVSYEQYF.

The genes are TRBV28 and TRBJ2-3; tentatively, D is TRBD2 (5 bases). The CDR3 totals 15 residues. V gave up 2 bases and J gave up 4 bases, with 13 bases separating them. Per germline, CDR1 MDHEN and CDR2 SYDVKM. The CDR3 nucleotides read TGTGCCAGCAGTTTAAGGGCGGGCGGTGCAGATACGCAGTATTTT. It is translated as CASSLRAGGADTQYF.

This clonotype was seen a handful of times. An end of the junction differs from the germline gene, which may be a read error. This rearrangement joins TRBV19 to TRBJ1-4; no firm D call. Germline CDR1 reads LNHDA; CDR2 reads SQIVND (reference sequence). There are 14 residues in the CDR3. CDR3 in amino acids: CASRDGPTNEKLFF. Here the CDR3 DNA reads TGTGCCAGTAGGGATGGCCCAACTAATGAAAAGCTGTTTTTT.

The V gene is TRBV6-2 or TRBV6-3, the J gene TRBJ2-1; D might be TRBD2 (5 bases). V lost 11 bases and J 6 bases, leaving 17 bases between the germline ends. Germline CDR1 reads MNHEY; CDR2 reads SVGEGT. The CDR3 runs to 13 residues. The CDR3 loop is CACLLSGLNEQFF. In DNA form, the CDR3 reads TGTGCCTGCCTTTTAAGCGGTCTCAATGAGCAGTTCTTC.

Ten or more counts support this clonotype. This chain joins TRBV7-2 and TRBJ1-5; the D gene is possibly TRBD1 (6 bases). Germline V gives CDR1 SGHTA, CDR2 FQGNSA. The V gene lost 5 bases and the J gene lost 3 bases, with 8 bases spanning the gap. CDR3 length equals 13 residues. As DNA, the CDR3 is TGTGCCAGCAGCCGACAGGACAATCAGCCCCAGCATTTT. It encodes CASSRQDNQPQHF.

This clonotype was seen only once. The CDR3 DNA is TGTGCCAGCAGCCTGTCGGGTGGCGGGCATCAGCCCCAGCATTTT. It is translated as CASSLSGGGHQPQHF. The J gene is TRBJ1-5, the V gene TRBV7-2; D gene ambiguous. CDR3 size: 15 residues. V was pared by 5 bases and J by 5 bases, with 16 bases between. CDR1 and CDR2 (germline): SGHTA, FQGNSA.